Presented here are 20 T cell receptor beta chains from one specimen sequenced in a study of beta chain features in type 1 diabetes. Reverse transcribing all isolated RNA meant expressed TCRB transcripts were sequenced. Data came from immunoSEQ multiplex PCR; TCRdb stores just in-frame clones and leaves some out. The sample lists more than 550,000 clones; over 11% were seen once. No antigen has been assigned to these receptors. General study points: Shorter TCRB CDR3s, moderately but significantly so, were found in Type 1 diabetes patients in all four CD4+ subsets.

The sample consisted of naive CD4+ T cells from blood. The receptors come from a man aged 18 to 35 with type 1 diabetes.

In DNA, the CDR3 is TGCAGCGTAGTCACCCAGAAGACAGGGGTTTACAATGAGCAGTTCTTC. Translated, it gives CSVVTQKTGVYNEQFF. The V and J genes are TRBV29-1 and TRBJ2-1, with 8 nucleotides matching TRBD1. This CDR3 has 16 residues. Germline loops: CDR1 SQVTM, CDR2 ANQGSEA. V lost 6 bases to trimming and J lost 4 bases; unmatched junction nucleotides: 14.

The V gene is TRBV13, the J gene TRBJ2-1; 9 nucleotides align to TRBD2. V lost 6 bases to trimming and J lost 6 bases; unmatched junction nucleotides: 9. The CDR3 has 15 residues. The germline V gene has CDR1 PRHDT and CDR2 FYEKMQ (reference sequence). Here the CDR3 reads CASRSLAGPLNEQFF. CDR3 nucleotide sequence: TGTGCCAGCAGATCACTAGCGGGTCCACTCAATGAGCAGTTCTTC.

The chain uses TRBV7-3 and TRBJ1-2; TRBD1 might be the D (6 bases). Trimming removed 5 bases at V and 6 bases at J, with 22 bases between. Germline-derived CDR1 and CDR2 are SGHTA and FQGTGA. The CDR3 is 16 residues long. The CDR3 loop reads CASSDHMNRDSHGYTF. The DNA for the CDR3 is TGTGCCAGCAGCGACCACATGAACAGGGATTCACATGGCTACACCTTC.

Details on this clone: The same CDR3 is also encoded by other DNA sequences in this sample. The CDR3 loop is CASSLPTGNTGELFF. The DNA of the CDR3 is TGCGCCAGCAGCTTACCGACTGGGAACACCGGGGAGCTGTTTTTT. The chain joins TRBV5-1 to TRBJ2-2; D remains ambiguous. Deletions cut 2 bases from V and 1 base from J, with 9 bases between. Germline V gene data show CDR1 as SGHRS and CDR2 as YFSETQ. The CDR3 contains 15 residues.

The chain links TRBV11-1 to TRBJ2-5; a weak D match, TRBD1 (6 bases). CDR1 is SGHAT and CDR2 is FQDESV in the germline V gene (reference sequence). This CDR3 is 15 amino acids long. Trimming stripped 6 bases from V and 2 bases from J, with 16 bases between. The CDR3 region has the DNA TGTGCCAGCAGAAATGCAACAGGGATACAAGAGACCCAGTACTTC. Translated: CASRNATGIQETQYF. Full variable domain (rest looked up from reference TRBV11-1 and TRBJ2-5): EAEVAQSPRYKITEKSQAVAFWCDPISGHATLYWYRQILGQGPELLVQFQDESVVDDSQLPKDRFSAERLKGVDSTLKIQPAELGDSAMYLCASRNATGIQETQYFGPGTRLLVL.

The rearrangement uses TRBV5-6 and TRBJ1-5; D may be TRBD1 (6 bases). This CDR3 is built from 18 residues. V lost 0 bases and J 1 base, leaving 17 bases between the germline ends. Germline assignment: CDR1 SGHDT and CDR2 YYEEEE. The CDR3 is CASSLDPGRRGSNQPQHF. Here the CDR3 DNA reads TGTGCCAGCAGCTTGGATCCCGGTCGCAGGGGAAGCAATCAGCCCCAGCATTTT. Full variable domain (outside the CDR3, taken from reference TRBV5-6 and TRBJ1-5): DAGVTQSPTHLIKTRGQQVTLRCSPKSGHDTVSWYQQALGQGPQFIFQYYEEEERQRGNFPDRFSGHQFPNYSSELNVNALLLGDSALYLCASSLDPGRRGSNQPQHFGDGTRLSIL.

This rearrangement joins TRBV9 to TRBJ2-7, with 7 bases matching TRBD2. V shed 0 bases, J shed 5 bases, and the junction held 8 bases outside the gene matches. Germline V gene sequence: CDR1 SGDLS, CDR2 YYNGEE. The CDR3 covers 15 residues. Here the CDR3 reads CASSVGGGTIHEQYF. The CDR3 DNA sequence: TGTGCCAGCAGCGTAGGTGGCGGGACTATCCACGAGCAGTACTTC.

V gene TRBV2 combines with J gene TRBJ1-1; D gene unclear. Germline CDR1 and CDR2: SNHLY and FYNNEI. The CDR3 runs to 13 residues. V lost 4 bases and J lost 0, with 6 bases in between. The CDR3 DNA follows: TGTGCCAGCAGTGGGGCGGTGAACACTGAAGCTTTCTTT. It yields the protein CASSGAVNTEAFF.

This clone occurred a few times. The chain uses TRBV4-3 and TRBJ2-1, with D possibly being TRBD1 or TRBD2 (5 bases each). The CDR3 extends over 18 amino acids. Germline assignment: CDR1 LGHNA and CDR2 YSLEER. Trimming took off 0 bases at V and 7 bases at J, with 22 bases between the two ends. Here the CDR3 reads CASSQDISQGGGGNEQFF. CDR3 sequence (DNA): TGCGCCAGCAGCCAAGATATTTCCCAGGGTGGAGGTGGGAATGAGCAGTTCTTC.

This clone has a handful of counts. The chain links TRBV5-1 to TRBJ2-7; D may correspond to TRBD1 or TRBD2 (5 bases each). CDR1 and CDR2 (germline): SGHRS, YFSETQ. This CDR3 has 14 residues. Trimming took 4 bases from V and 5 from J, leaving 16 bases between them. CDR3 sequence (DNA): TGCGCCAGCAGCAGGGACCTCACTGAGGACGAGCAGTACTTC. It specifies CASSRDLTEDEQYF. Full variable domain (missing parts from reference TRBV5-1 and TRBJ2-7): KAGVTQTPRYLIKTRGQQVTLSCSPISGHRSVSWYQQTPGQGLQFLFEYFSETQRNKGNFPGRFSGRQFSNSRSEMNVSTLELGDSALYLCASSRDLTEDEQYFGPGTRLTVT.

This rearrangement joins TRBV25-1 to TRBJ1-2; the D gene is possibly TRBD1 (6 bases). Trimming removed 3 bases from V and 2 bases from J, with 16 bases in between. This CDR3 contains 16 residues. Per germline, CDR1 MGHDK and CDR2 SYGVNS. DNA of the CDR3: TGTGCCAGCAGTGAGGGTTCCGGGACAACGAACTATGGCTACACCTTC. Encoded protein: CASSEGSGTTNYGYTF.

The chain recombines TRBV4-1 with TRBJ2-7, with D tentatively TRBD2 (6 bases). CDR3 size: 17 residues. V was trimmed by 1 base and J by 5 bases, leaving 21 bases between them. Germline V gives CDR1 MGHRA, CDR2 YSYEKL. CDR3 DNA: TGCGCCAGCAGCCAAGGGAGGGACGGACCCGTGTATAACGAGCAGTACTTC. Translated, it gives CASSQGRDGPVYNEQYF.

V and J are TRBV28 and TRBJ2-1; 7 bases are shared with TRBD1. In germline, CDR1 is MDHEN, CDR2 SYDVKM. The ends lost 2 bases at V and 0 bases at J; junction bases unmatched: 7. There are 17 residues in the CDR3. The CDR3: CASSLRGRDSSYNEQFF. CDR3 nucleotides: TGTGCCAGCAGTTTAAGAGGTCGGGACAGCTCCTACAATGAGCAGTTCTTC.

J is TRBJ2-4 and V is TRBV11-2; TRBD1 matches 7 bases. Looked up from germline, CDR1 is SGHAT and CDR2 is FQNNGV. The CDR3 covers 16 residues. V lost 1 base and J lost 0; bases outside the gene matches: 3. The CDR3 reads CASSLVTGVAKNIQYF. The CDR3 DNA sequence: TGTGCCAGCAGCTTAGTCACAGGGGTAGCCAAAAACATTCAGTACTTC.

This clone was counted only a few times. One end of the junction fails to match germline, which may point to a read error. The CDR3 is CASSHGGPQDTQYF. CDR3 DNA: TGTGCTAGCAGCCATGGGGGCCCCCAAGATACGCAGTATTTT. The rearrangement uses TRBV7-7 and TRBJ2-3; weak D call: TRBD1 (6 bases). This CDR3 is 14 amino acids long. Per the germline V gene, CDR1 is SSHAT and CDR2 is FNYEAQ (reference sequence).

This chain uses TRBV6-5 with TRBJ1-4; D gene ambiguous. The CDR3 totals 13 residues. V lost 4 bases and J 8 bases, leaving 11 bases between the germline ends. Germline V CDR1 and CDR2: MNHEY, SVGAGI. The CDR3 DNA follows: TGTGCCAGCAGTTTCGGGTCTGGGGAAAAACTGTTTTTT. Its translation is CASSFGSGEKLFF.

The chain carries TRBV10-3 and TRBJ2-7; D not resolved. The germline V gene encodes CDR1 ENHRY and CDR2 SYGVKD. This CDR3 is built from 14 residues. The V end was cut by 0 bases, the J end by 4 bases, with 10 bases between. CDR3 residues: CAISESNTGYEQYF. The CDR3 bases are TGTGCCATCAGTGAGTCGAATACTGGATACGAGCAGTACTTC.

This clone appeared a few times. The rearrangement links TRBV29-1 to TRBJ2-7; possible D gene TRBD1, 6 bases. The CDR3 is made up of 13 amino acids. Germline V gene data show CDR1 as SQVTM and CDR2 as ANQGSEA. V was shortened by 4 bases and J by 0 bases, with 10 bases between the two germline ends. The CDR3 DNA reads TGCAGCGTTGTGGGACAAAGCTCCTACGAGCAGTACTTC. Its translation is CSVVGQSSYEQYF.

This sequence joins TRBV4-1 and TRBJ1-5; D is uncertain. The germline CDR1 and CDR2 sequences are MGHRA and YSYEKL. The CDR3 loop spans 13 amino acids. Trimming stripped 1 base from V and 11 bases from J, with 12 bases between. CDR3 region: CASSQGAGEAQHF. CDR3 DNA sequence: TGCGCCAGCAGCCAAGGCGCGGGTGAAGCCCAGCATTTT.

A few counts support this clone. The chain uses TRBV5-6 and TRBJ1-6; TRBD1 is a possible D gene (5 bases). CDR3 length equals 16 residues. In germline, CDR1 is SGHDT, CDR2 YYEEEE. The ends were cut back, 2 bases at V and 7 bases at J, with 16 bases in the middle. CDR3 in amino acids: CASSLPGQRDNSPLHF. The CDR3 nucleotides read TGTGCCAGCAGCTTACCGGGGCAGAGAGACAATTCACCCCTCCACTTT.